The source of this T cell receptor beta chain is a study of CD8+ T cells in alopecia areata. Extracted RNA was reverse transcribed, and the resulting cDNA served as sequencing template. The protocol was immunoSEQ multiplex PCR, while the TCRdb copy is restricted to in-frame clones and leaves out a portion. Altogether some 150,000 clones are present, under 60% being singletons, with the ten largest covering approximately 20%. The TCR sequence derives from a human donor with alopecia areata. This specimen consisted of CD8+ T cells sorted from blood, obtained at week 0.

In nucleotides, the CDR3 is TGTGCCAGCAGCGTAGGGGGGGGCTCTGCCTCCTACGAGCAGTACTTC. Its translation: CASSVGGGSASYEQYF. This rearrangement joins TRBV9 to TRBJ2-7, with a weak D call TRBD2 (7 bases). Germline V gene sequence: CDR1 SGDLS, CDR2 YYNGEE. The CDR3 is 16 amino acids. Trimming shortened V by 0 bases and J by 0 bases, and 13 bases separated the two germline ends.